Below, 6 T cell receptor beta chains from the same sample are listed, as sequenced in a study of CD8 T cells in Susac syndrome (dated by TCRdb to the late 2010s). The library was produced with the immunoSEQ multiplex PCR assay. RNA was extracted using the RNeasy kit, and about 0.5 to 1 ug of the RNA was reverse transcribed with random hexamers. The public reads were reprocessed in TCRdb via fastp at Q25 and MiXCR, keeping in-frame beta chains. When rows share a CDR3 protein, they turn into one entry using the most common DNA and genes. This sample comprises 150,000 or so distinct CDR3 sequences, around 96% of them detected only once. The ten largest clones take up 0.11% to 0.15% of the sample. The sequenced material came from CD4+ T cells from PBMCs. These receptors were taken from a human donor in good health.

CDR3 nucleotide sequence: TGCAGCGTGGACAGGGTGGGCAAGACCCAGTACTTC. Amino acid sequence: CSVDRVGKTQYF. The V gene is TRBV29-1, the J gene TRBJ2-5; 8 nucleotides align to TRBD1. The V and J ends lost 6 bases and 6 bases, in that order; junction bases with no gene match: 6. Per germline, CDR1 SQVTM and CDR2 ANQGSEA. The CDR3 runs to 12 residues.

This chain joins TRBV20-1 and TRBJ2-1; the match to TRBD2 covers 8 bases. The CDR3 consists of 14 residues. Germline V gene sequence: CDR1 DFQATT, CDR2 SNEGSKA (reference sequence). Trimming cost V 3 bases and J 2 bases; bases outside gene matches: 3. The CDR3 coding sequence is TGCAGTGCTAGCTTGGGACTAGCCTACAATGAGCAGTTCTTC. It encodes CSASLGLAYNEQFF.

This clonotype was seen once. This chain uses TRBV18 with TRBJ2-7, with TRBD1 matching over 8 bases. The CDR3 consists of 14 residues. V trimming: 3 bases; J trimming: 7 bases; junction bases outside the gene matches: 8. Germline values: CDR1 KGHSH, CDR2 LQKENI. CDR3 in amino acids: CASSPGTGVREQYF. CDR3 bases: TGTGCCAGCTCACCCGGGACAGGAGTCAGGGAGCAGTACTTC.

V is TRBV15 and J is TRBJ2-2; D uncertain. The germline V gene encodes CDR1 LNHNV and CDR2 YYDKDF (reference sequence). Trimming left V 0 bases short and J 0 bases short, with 5 bases between. The CDR3 sequence is 15 residues long. As DNA, the CDR3 is TGTGCCACCAGCAGAGATCAGGCGAACACCGGGGAGCTGTTTTTT. Residues: CATSRDQANTGELFF.

The chain couples TRBV12-3 or TRBV12-4 to TRBJ1-1; D not certain. The V and J ends lost 3 bases and 3 bases respectively, with 11 bases between them. The CDR3 sequence is 14 residues long. The CDR3 region has the DNA TGTGCCAGCAGTTTCGGGGAGTTCGACACTGAAGCTTTCTTT. It encodes CASSFGEFDTEAFF.

This sequence joins TRBV29-1 and TRBJ1-1; D not certain. The V gene lost 7 bases and the J gene lost 5 bases, with 20 bases spanning the gap. The CDR3 extends over 14 amino acids. From germline, CDR1 is SQVTM and CDR2 ANQGSEA. In DNA form, the CDR3 reads TGCAGCGCTTGCGAAGGCGGGGTGGGGACTGAAGCTTTCTTT. Translating it yields CSACEGGVGTEAFF.